The 19 T cell receptor beta chains below come from one sample, sequenced in a study of blood T cells in healthy people across ages. A sample-barcoded 5' primer and a J-beta primer mix were used in a second PCR of roughly 7 to 11 cycles. TCRdb independently ran MiXCR on the 5' RACE reads; one entry per CDR3 protein. The sample gives fewer than 2,000,000 distinct CDR3 sequences, more than 35% of which show up once; roughly 23% is in the top ten. Sequencing was carried out using blood. These receptor sequences come from a human donor in good health.

This chain joins TRBV2 and TRBJ2-4; either TRBD1 or TRBD2 may supply D (5 bases each). Deletions cut 7 bases from V and 7 bases from J, with 23 bases between. CDR1 and CDR2 from the germline V gene are SNHLY and FYNNEI. The CDR3 has 16 residues. The CDR3 loop is CASIIPKAGTLNIQYF. In DNA form, the CDR3 reads TGTGCCAGCATTATTCCAAAAGCCGGGACCCTCAACATTCAGTACTTC. The full variable domain, its missing parts supplied by reference TRBV2 and TRBJ2-4, is EPEVTQTPSHQVTQMGQEVILRCVPISNHLYFYWYRQILGQKVEFLVSFYNNEISEKSEIFDDQFSVERPDGSNFTLKIRSTKLEDSAMYFCASIIPKAGTLNIQYFGAGTRLSVL.

This clonotype was recorded a few times. The junction does not match germline at one end; this may be a read error. V and J are TRBV3-1 and TRBJ1-2, with D unresolved. This CDR3 contains 13 residues. CDR1 is LGHDT, CDR2 YNNKEL, per germline (reference sequence). The CDR3 spells CASSEEANYGYTF. The CDR3 nucleotides are TGTGCCAGCAGCGAAGAAGCTAACTATGGCTACACCTTC.

This clonotype has just a few counts. The V gene is TRBV20-1, the J gene TRBJ2-1; no definite D call. The CDR3 has 13 amino acids. Between the trimmed V and J ends, which lost 2 bases and 4 bases, there was a span of 9 bases. Germline V CDR1 and CDR2: DFQATT, SNEGSKA (reference sequence). In nucleotides, the CDR3 is TGCAGTGCTAGAAAGCCAAATTACAATGAGCAGTTCTTC. This encodes CSARKPNYNEQFF.

The gene calls are TRBV3-1 and TRBJ1-1, with a possible D match to TRBD1 (6 bases). Germline V gene lookup returns CDR1 LGHDT and CDR2 YNNKEL (reference sequence). Trimming pared 0 bases from V and 5 bases from J, leaving 13 bases between. The CDR3 runs to 15 residues. The CDR3 coding sequence is TGTGCCAGCAGCCAAGATTGGGGGGGCCGGACTGAAGCTTTCTTT. This translates into CASSQDWGGRTEAFF.

This clonotype was found a few times. The chain has TRBV24-1 and TRBJ2-1, with D unresolved. Between the trimmed V and J ends, which lost 6 bases and 2 bases, there was a span of 13 bases. CDR3 length equals 15 residues. Germline CDR1 KGHDR, CDR2 SFDVKD. CDR3 protein: CATSNTGTPYNEQFF. In DNA form, the CDR3 reads TGTGCCACCAGTAATACTGGCACTCCCTACAATGAGCAGTTCTTC.

This clonotype has more than one count but fewer than ten. V usage is TRBV5-1 and J usage is TRBJ2-1; TRBD1 might be the D (6 bases). The ends were cut back, 6 bases at V and 8 bases at J, with 15 bases in the middle. The CDR3 totals 13 residues. The germline gives CDR1 SGHRS, CDR2 YFSETQ. The CDR3: CASMGQGLDEQFF. CDR3 in DNA: TGCGCCAGCATGGGGCAGGGGTTAGATGAGCAGTTCTTC.

The chain uses TRBV12-3 or TRBV12-4 and TRBJ2-7, with D perhaps matching TRBD2 (6 bases). TRBJ2-5 matches the DNA end more closely, so the J call is doubtful. The CDR3 loop spans 13 amino acids. The DNA of the CDR3 is TGTGCCAGTAGGCCGGACTATACGGAGACCCAGTACTTC. It codes for CASRPDYTETQYF.

The chain combines TRBV27 with TRBJ1-5, with 8 bases fitting TRBD1. V lost 5 bases and J lost 9; bases outside the gene matches: 9. Germline CDR1 and CDR2: MNHEY and SMNVEV (reference sequence). The CDR3 length is 14 residues. For the CDR3, the DNA is TGTGCCAGCAGTCCCCGGACAGGGAATGGGCCCCAGCATTTT. Amino acid sequence: CASSPRTGNGPQHF.

This clonotype was found a few times. The genes are TRBV29-1 and TRBJ2-4; D not resolved. The CDR3 totals 14 residues. Trimming removed 8 bases from V and 0 bases from J, with 14 bases in between. In germline, CDR1 is SQVTM, CDR2 ANQGSEA. The CDR3 nucleotides read TGCAGCTCCTGCTGCAACCTAGCCAAAAACATTCAGTACTTC. This gives the protein CSSCCNLAKNIQYF.

As regards this clonotype: This sequence may be a read error, since a much larger clone differs from it by one base. The chain recombines TRBV20-1 with TRBJ2-1; D not resolved. Gene TRBJ2-7 matches the end of the DNA better, so the J call may be wrong. The germline CDR1 and CDR2 sequences are DFQATT and SNEGSKA (reference sequence). This CDR3 is built from 14 residues. This chain's CDR3 is CSASKLTFYNEQYF. Here the CDR3 DNA reads TGCAGTGCTAGTAAACTTACATTTTACAATGAGCAGTACTTC.

This chain joins TRBV24-1 and TRBJ1-1; 8 bases align to TRBD1. J gave up 4 bases and V 8 bases, and 17 bases lay outside the gene matches. The CDR3 is 17 amino acids. Germline values: CDR1 KGHDR, CDR2 SFDVKD. As DNA, the CDR3 is TGTGCCACCATCCTCCAGGGGGCAAGGGACTTTGGCACTGAAGCTTTCTTT. Translation: CATILQGARDFGTEAFF.

There are a few counts of this clonotype. The chain joins TRBV11-2 to TRBJ2-7, with 7 bases that match TRBD1. The length of the CDR3 is 14 residues. Germline lookup yields CDR1 SGHAT and CDR2 FQNNGV. V was clipped by 9 bases and J by 0 bases; unmatched bases: 8. CDR3 in amino acids: CASAPGQISYEQYF. CDR3 nucleotides: TGTGCCAGTGCCCCGGGACAGATCTCCTACGAGCAGTACTTC.

The chain is built from TRBV7-2 and TRBJ1-5, with 7 bases lining up with TRBD1. CDR1 is SGHTA, CDR2 FQGNSA, per germline. Trimming at V came to 1 base and at J to 0 bases, leaving 3 bases not matched to a gene. The length of the CDR3 is 16 residues. DNA of the CDR3: TGTGCCAGCAGCTTAGTGGGACAGAATAGCAATCAGCCCCAGCATTTT. This encodes CASSLVGQNSNQPQHF.

The chain links TRBV20-1 to TRBJ2-1; TRBD2 aligns across 9 bases. The V gene's germline CDR1 is DFQATT and CDR2 SNEGSKA (reference sequence). Unmatched junction bases numbered 7, after V lost 6 bases and J lost 1 base. The CDR3 contains 15 residues. The CDR3 region has the DNA TGCAGTGCCCCAGTAGCGGGGGCATCCTACAATGAGCAGTTCTTC. Translating it yields CSAPVAGASYNEQFF.

This clonotype appeared a few times. The J gene is TRBJ2-5, the V gene TRBV20-1; D not resolved. Trimming stripped 4 bases from V and 6 bases from J, with 6 bases between. Germline loops: CDR1 DFQATT, CDR2 SNEGSKA (reference sequence). This CDR3 has 10 amino acids. In nucleotides, the CDR3 is TGCAGTGCTAACTGGAAGACCCAGTACTTC. Translated: CSANWKTQYF.

V and J are TRBV4-1 and TRBJ1-4; D is unresolved. Trimming shortened V by 0 bases and J by 6 bases, and 11 bases separated the two germline ends. The CDR3 contains 15 residues. The germline CDR1 and CDR2 sequences are MGHRA and YSYEKL. The CDR3 DNA follows: TGCGCCAGCAGCCAAGAGCCGCACGGGGATGAAAAACTGTTTTTT. It translates to CASSQEPHGDEKLFF.

The rearrangement links TRBV7-6 to TRBJ2-1, with a weak D call TRBD2 (6 bases). The germline V gene encodes CDR1 SGHVS and CDR2 FNYEAQ. The length of the CDR3 is 15 residues. V was cut by 5 bases and J by 10 bases, with 21 bases left in between. CDR3 nucleotide sequence: TGTGCCAGCAGCAACCCCGGGACTCCGATGGGGGAGCAGTTCTTC. It yields the protein CASSNPGTPMGEQFF.

The chain carries TRBV7-2 and TRBJ2-1, with D perhaps TRBD2 (5 bases). Germline-derived CDR1 and CDR2 are SGHTA and FQGNSA. The length of the CDR3 is 15 residues. V was cut by 3 bases and J by 2 bases, with 11 bases left in between. The CDR3 sequence is CASSFSPGAYNEQFF. CDR3 DNA: TGTGCCAGCAGCTTTAGCCCCGGGGCCTACAATGAGCAGTTCTTC. The whole variable domain, filled in from reference TRBV7-2 and TRBJ2-1, reads GAGVSQSPSNKVTEKGKDVELRCDPISGHTALYWYRQSLGQGLEFLIYFQGNSAPDKSGLPSDRFSAERTGGSVSTLTIQRTQQEDSAVYLCASSFSPGAYNEQFFGPGTRLTVL.

V gene TRBV9 combines with J gene TRBJ1-6; no firm D call. The germline V and J ends were trimmed by 0 bases and 11 bases, with 9 bases remaining between them. Germline lookup yields CDR1 SGDLS and CDR2 YYNGEE. The CDR3 sequence is 13 residues long. The CDR3 region is CASSVGPATPLHF. Here the CDR3 DNA reads TGTGCCAGCAGCGTAGGGCCTGCCACACCCCTCCACTTT.